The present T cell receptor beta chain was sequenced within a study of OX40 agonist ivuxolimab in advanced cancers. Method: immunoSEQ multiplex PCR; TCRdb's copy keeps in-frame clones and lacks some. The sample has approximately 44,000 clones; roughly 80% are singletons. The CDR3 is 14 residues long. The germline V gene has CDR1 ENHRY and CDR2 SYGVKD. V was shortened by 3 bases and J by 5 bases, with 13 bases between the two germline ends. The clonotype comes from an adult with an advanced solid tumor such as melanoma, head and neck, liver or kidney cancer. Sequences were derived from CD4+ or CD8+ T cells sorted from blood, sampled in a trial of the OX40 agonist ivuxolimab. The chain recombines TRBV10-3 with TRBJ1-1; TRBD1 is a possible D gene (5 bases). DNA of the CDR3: TGTGCCATCAGTGAAGCGGGGCTTGGGACTGAAGCTTTCTTT. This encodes CAISEAGLGTEAFF.